Listed below are T cell receptor beta chains from one sample, sequenced in a study of shared clonotypes between healthy human individuals. The table came from immunoSEQ multiplex PCR; TCRdb's copy has only in-frame clones and leaves some out. The sample has about 690,000 clones; 80% to 95% are singletons. Input material: memory CD8+ T cells from PBMCs. Receptors were obtained from a young man in good health. Some clones in this sample may be carry-over from other donors' samples. Each CDR3 is given with its conserved first and last residue. The D gene is left open where the match is weak. Not all rows give a size; the values are once, few, many and, for expanded clones, a class.

TRBV29-1	TRBJ2-1	TRBD2	.	CSVESGRAVIEQFF	TGCAGCGTTGAGTCCGGGAGGGCGGTAATTGAGCAGTTCTTC
TRBV19	TRBJ1-4	.	.	CASSQKPRTTNEKLFF	TGTGCCAGTAGCCAGAAACCCAGGACAACTAATGAAAAACTGTTTTTT
TRBV7-2	TRBJ1-5	.	.	CASSLALLPNQPQHF	TGTGCCAGCAGCTTAGCCTTGCTACCCAATCAGCCCCAGCATTTT
TRBV4-1	TRBJ2-2	.	.	CASSQVTLVVSYTGELFF	TGCGCCAGCAGCCAAGTAACACTAGTGGTTTCATACACCGGGGAGCTGTTTTTT
TRBV28	TRBJ2-5	TRBD2	.	CASSLRKGLVGQETQYF	TGTGCCAGCAGTTTACGGAAGGGACTAGTGGGACAAGAGACCCAGTACTTC
TRBV28	TRBJ1-2	.	.	CASKLMGGPNYGYTF	TGTGCCAGCAAATTGATGGGGGGTCCTAACTATGGCTACACCTTC
TRBV9	TRBJ2-3	TRBD1	.	CASSVGQGPDTQYF	TGTGCCAGCAGCGTAGGACAGGGGCCAGATACGCAGTATTTT
TRBV7-9	TRBJ1-1	.	.	CASSLDSENTEAFF	TGTGCCAGCAGCTTAGACAGTGAGAACACTGAAGCTTTCTTT
TRBV28	TRBJ2-7	.	once	CASSGTGTAYEQYF	TGTGCCAGCAGTGGAACCGGGACGGCCTACGAGCAGTACTTC
TRBV6-4	TRBJ1-2	.	.	CASRPTENYGYTF	TGTGCCAGCAGGCCTACAGAGAATTATGGCTACACCTTC
TRBV2	TRBJ2-7	TRBD2	.	CAGSGREDEQYF	TGTGCCGGTAGCGGGAGAGAGGACGAGCAGTACTTC
TRBV2	TRBJ2-1	.	.	CASSGELAYNEQFF	TGTGCCAGCAGCGGGGAACTAGCTTACAATGAGCAGTTCTTC
TRBV7-8	TRBJ2-7	.	.	CASSFGHSDPYEQYF	TGTGCCAGCAGCTTCGGGCACAGCGACCCCTACGAGCAGTACTTC
TRBV4-2	TRBJ1-5	TRBD1	.	CASSPGGFGDRNQPQHF	TGTGCCAGCAGCCCCGGGGGGTTTGGGGACAGAAATCAGCCCCAGCATTTT
TRBV6-5	TRBJ2-1	.	.	CASTKGHEQFF	TGTGCCAGCACCAAGGGCCATGAGCAGTTCTTC
TRBV4-2	TRBJ2-3	.	.	CASSQFVRGPRTDTQYF	TGTGCCAGCAGCCAATTTGTCCGCGGCCCCCGCACAGATACGCAGTATTTT
TRBV7-9	TRBJ2-7	.	.	CASSQPGAREQYF	TGTGCCAGCAGCCAACCGGGAGCCCGCGAGCAGTACTTC
TRBV18	TRBJ1-5	.	few	CASSLGTSDQPQHF	TGTGCCAGCTCCCTCGGCACGAGTGATCAGCCCCAGCATTTT
TRBV9	TRBJ2-5	TRBD1	.	CASSVGGQGRETQYF	TGTGCCAGCAGCGTAGGGGGACAGGGAAGGGAGACCCAGTACTTC
TRBV6-5	TRBJ2-7	.	.	CASSYYTGEQYF	TGTGCCAGCAGTTACTATACAGGCGAGCAGTACTTC
TRBV11-2	TRBJ2-7	.	.	CASSDRDRSSYEQYF	TGTGCCAGCAGCGACCGGGACCGATCCTCCTACGAGCAGTACTTC
TRBV6-1	TRBJ1-5	TRBD1	.	CASRPGMGQSLAQHF	TGTGCCAGCAGACCCGGAATGGGACAGTCTTTGGCCCAGCATTTT
TRBV5-5	TRBJ1-2	TRBD1	few	CASSLDRGLGVVGYTF	TGTGCCAGCAGCTTAGACAGGGGCTTGGGAGTAGTTGGCTACACCTTC
TRBV6-1	TRBJ1-2	.	many	CASSEVVDGYGYTF	TGTGCCAGCAGTGAAGTGGTGGACGGCTATGGCTACACCTTC
TRBV2	TRBJ2-7	.	.	CASSESGGDDEQYF	TGTGCCAGCAGTGAATCAGGGGGGGACGACGAGCAGTACTTC
TRBV4-3	TRBJ2-7	.	.	CASSHGSGYEQYF	TGCGCCAGCAGCCACGGGAGTGGCTACGAGCAGTACTTC
TRBV4-3	TRBJ1-3	.	.	CASSHKAGDGNTIYF	TGCGCCAGCAGCCACAAGGCAGGGGATGGAAACACCATATATTTT
TRBV15	TRBJ2-1	TRBD2	.	CATSPSGSYNEQFF	TGTGCCACCAGCCCTAGCGGTTCCTACAATGAGCAGTTCTTC
TRBV7-9	TRBJ1-3	.	.	CASSETSSSSGNTIYF	TGTGCCAGCAGCGAGACCAGTTCGAGCTCTGGAAACACCATATATTTT
TRBV4-2	TRBJ2-1	.	.	CASSQKGPHIAEQFF	TGTGCCAGCAGCCAAAAAGGGCCCCACATTGCTGAGCAGTTCTTC
TRBV7-9	TRBJ1-4	.	.	CATRLGGPNEKLFF	TGTGCCACGCGCCTGGGGGGACCTAATGAAAAACTGTTTTTT
TRBV4-1	TRBJ1-2	.	.	CASSQKSGSNYGYTF	TGCGCCAGCAGCCAGAAGTCAGGGTCTAACTATGGCTACACCTTC
TRBV29-1	TRBJ1-2	.	once	CSVEDVYGYTF	TGCAGCGTTGAAGACGTATATGGCTACACCTTC
TRBV27	TRBJ2-1	.	.	CASSIWGFYNEQFF	TGTGCCAGCAGTATATGGGGCTTCTACAATGAGCAGTTCTTC
TRBV27	TRBJ2-7	.	once	CASSAGLTYEQYF	TGTGCCAGCTCTGCAGGGTTGACCTACGAGCAGTACTTC
TRBV6-5	TRBJ1-5	.	.	CASSYNREVQPQHF	TGTGCCAGCAGTTACAACAGGGAAGTGCAGCCCCAGCATTTT
TRBV27	TRBJ1-1	.	.	CASSLSVGGRGAFF	TGTGCCAGCAGTTTATCAGTTGGGGGTCGCGGGGCTTTCTTT
TRBV28	TRBJ2-1	.	.	CASSYLPPTLEQFF	TGTGCCAGCAGTTATCTACCACCTACCCTAGAGCAGTTCTTC
TRBV6-5	TRBJ2-7	.	.	CASGDFKYEQYF	TGTGCCAGCGGGGATTTTAAGTACGAGCAGTACTTC
TRBV5-5	TRBJ1-2	.	.	CASSPGTSIYGYTF	TGTGCCAGCAGCCCCGGAACAAGTATCTATGGCTACACCTTC
TRBV6-1	TRBJ1-6	TRBD1	.	CASSEIGGSSPLHF	TGTGCCAGCAGTGAAATAGGGGGCAGTTCACCCCTCCACTTT
TRBV28	TRBJ2-1	.	.	CASSMIRDAYNEQFF	TGTGCCAGCAGTATGATCCGGGACGCCTACAATGAGCAGTTCTTC
TRBV4-3	TRBJ2-6	.	.	CASSQTVGVYLSGANVLTF	TGCGCCAGCAGCCAAACCGTGGGTGTCTACCTCTCTGGGGCCAACGTCCTGACTTTC
TRBV28	TRBJ2-2	.	.	CASSFVGAGELFF	TGTGCCAGCAGTTTTGTCGGGGCCGGGGAGCTGTTTTTT
TRBV7-8	TRBJ1-4	.	.	CASSYFGGRLFF	TGTGCCAGCAGCTACTTCGGGGGGAGACTGTTTTTT
TRBV19	TRBJ1-2	TRBD1	.	CASTRDRRANYGYTF	TGTGCCAGTACCCGGGACAGGAGAGCTAACTATGGCTACACCTTC
TRBV7-9	TRBJ2-7	TRBD2	.	CASSLASVAGLWEQYF	TGTGCCAGCAGCTTAGCGTCGGTAGCGGGACTCTGGGAGCAGTACTTC
TRBV18	TRBJ2-1	.	.	CASSLPSHNEQFF	TGTGCCAGCTCACTACCGTCCCACAATGAGCAGTTCTTC